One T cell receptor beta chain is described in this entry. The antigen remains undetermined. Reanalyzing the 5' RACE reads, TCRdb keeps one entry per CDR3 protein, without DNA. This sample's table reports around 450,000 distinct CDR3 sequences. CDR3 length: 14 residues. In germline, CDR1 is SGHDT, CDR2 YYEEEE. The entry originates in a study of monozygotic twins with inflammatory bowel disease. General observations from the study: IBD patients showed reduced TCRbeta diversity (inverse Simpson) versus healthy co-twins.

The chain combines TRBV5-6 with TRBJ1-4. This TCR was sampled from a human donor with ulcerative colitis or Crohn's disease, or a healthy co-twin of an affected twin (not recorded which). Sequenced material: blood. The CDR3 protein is CASSLRHATEKLFF.